The rows below give T cell receptor beta chains drawn from one sample of a study of cytomegalovirus exposure and HLA in healthy donors. TCRdb's copy holds only in-frame clones and misses some; the assay was immunoSEQ multiplex PCR. The data show 150,000 to 190,000 clones, around 75% seen once. The sample comprised PBMCs. The receptor source for this set is a man between 18 and 35 years old in good health and CMV-seronegative. The CDR3 runs from the conserved cysteine through the conserved F or W. The order of the fields is J gene, V gene, clone size, D gene, CDR3 DNA, CDR3 protein. A D gene is named only where the DNA matches it firmly. Clone size is given for some rows only: seen once, a few or many times, or a class if the clone is expanded.

TRBJ2-7	TRBV7-2	.	TRBD2	TGTGCCAGCAGCTACCGGACTAGCGGACTATACGAGCAGTACTTC	CASSYRTSGLYEQYF
TRBJ1-1	TRBV10-3	.	.	TGTGCCATCGGCCTTGGGAGGGGCGCCGAAGCTTTCTTT	CAIGLGRGAEAFF
TRBJ2-5	TRBV4-3	.	TRBD2	TGCGCCAGCAGCCAAGATATAGTGGGACTAGCGGGAGAAGAGACCCAGTACTTC	CASSQDIVGLAGEETQYF
TRBJ2-1	TRBV7-2	few	.	TGTGCCAGCAGGCGGGGCCCCTCCTACAATGAGCAGTTCTTC	CASRRGPSYNEQFF
TRBJ2-1	TRBV9	.	.	TGTGCCAGCAGCGGAAGAGGAGCTAATGAGCAGTTCTTC	CASSGRGANEQFF
TRBJ2-3	TRBV7-9	.	TRBD1	TGTTCCAGCAGCTTAGGGTCGACAGGGCCTCCAACAGATACGCAGTATTTT	CSSSLGSTGPPTDTQYF
TRBJ1-1	TRBV7-8	.	.	TGTGCCAGCAGCGTCCGCAGCGGAAACATGAACACTGAAGCTTTCTTT	CASSVRSGNMNTEAFF
TRBJ2-5	TRBV6-1	.	TRBD2	TGTGCCAGCAGTGAGGGGGTGGGAGCGGGAGGGCCCCCTCAAGAGACCCAGTACTTC	CASSEGVGAGGPPQETQYF
TRBJ2-1	TRBV9	few	TRBD2	TGTGCCAGCAGCGTTAGCGGGAGGGCCGGGAATGAGCAGTTCTTC	CASSVSGRAGNEQFF
TRBJ2-3	TRBV11-2	.	TRBD2	TGTGCCAGCAGCCTCGGGACTAGCGGGGCTAGCACAGATACGCAGTATTTT	CASSLGTSGASTDTQYF
TRBJ2-2	TRBV11-3	.	TRBD2	TGTGCCAGCAGCTTAGATCCCCAGGGACTAGCGGGAGAGACCGGGGAGCTGTTTTTT	CASSLDPQGLAGETGELFF
TRBJ2-7	TRBV7-9	.	TRBD1	TGTTCCAGCAGCTTCGGGCCCGGGACAGGGACGACTGGAGCCTACGAGCAGTACTTC	CSSSFGPGTGTTGAYEQYF
TRBJ2-1	TRBV27	.	TRBD2	TGTGCCAGCAGGATCCTAGCGGGAGGCCTCAATGAGCAGTTCTTC	CASRILAGGLNEQFF
TRBJ1-5	TRBV21-1	.	.	TGTGCCAGCAGCATTAACGACAGGCCGCCTCAACCCCAGCATTTT	CASSINDRPPQPQHF
TRBJ2-5	TRBV27	few	TRBD2	TGTGCCAGCAGTTACAGCGGGGAAGGTGGAGAGACCCAGTACTTC	CASSYSGEGGETQYF
TRBJ2-1	TRBV11-2	.	.	TGTGCCAGCAGCTTACAGGGGTACAATGAGCAGTTCTTC	CASSLQGYNEQFF
TRBJ2-7	TRBV2	.	TRBD1	TGTGCCAGCAGTGAACAGGGGGTTATCGACGAGCAGTACTTC	CASSEQGVIDEQYF
TRBJ2-5	TRBV7-9	.	TRBD2	TGTTCCAGCAGTGTCGCGTCTAGCGGGAGAGGTGGAGAGACCCAGTACTTC	CSSSVASSGRGGETQYF
TRBJ2-3	TRBV4-3	once	.	TGCGCCAGCAGCCCCCGGTTGGAGAGCACAGATACGCAGTATTTT	CASSPRLESTDTQYF
TRBJ1-2	TRBV5-4	.	.	TGTGCCAGCAGCTTGGTGGGGGGTAGTCATGGCTACACCTTC	CASSLVGGSHGYTF
TRBJ2-2	TRBV30	.	TRBD1	TGTGCCTGGAGTGCTGGACAGGGTGGGACCGGGGAGCTGTTTTTT	CAWSAGQGGTGELFF
TRBJ1-2	TRBV4-3	.	.	TGCGCCAGCAGCCAAGGGGGCAGGTTCGATGGCTACACCTTC	CASSQGGRFDGYTF
TRBJ2-7	TRBV6-1	.	TRBD1	TGTGCCAGCAGTCAAAAGGCGACAGGGGGTGTCGAGCAGTACTTC	CASSQKATGGVEQYF
TRBJ1-2	TRBV10-3	few	.	TGTGCCATCAGCCCAGAAGAGGGTGGCTACACCTTC	CAISPEEGGYTF
TRBJ2-3	TRBV5-4	.	.	TGTGCCAGCAGCGCGGTATCTAGCACAGATACGCAGTATTTT	CASSAVSSTDTQYF
TRBJ1-1	TRBV9	.	.	TGTGCCAGCAGCGTTGGTCCGGGCACTGAAGCTTTCTTT	CASSVGPGTEAFF
TRBJ1-4	TRBV28	.	TRBD1	TGTGCCAGCAGCACCCAGCTGAAGGGGGCGCGGGCTAATGAAAAACTGTTTTTT	CASSTQLKGARANEKLFF
TRBJ1-5	TRBV7-2	.	.	TGTGCCAGCAGCTTAGAGGGTCTGGCGGGTCAGCCCCAGCATTTT	CASSLEGLAGQPQHF
TRBJ2-7	TRBV4-1	.	TRBD2	TGCGCCAGCAGCCAAGTCCCCGGGACTAGCTCATACGAGCAGTACTTC	CASSQVPGTSSYEQYF
TRBJ2-3	TRBV5-6	.	.	TGTGCCAGCAGCTTGGAGAGGACAGATACGCAGTATTTT	CASSLERTDTQYF
TRBJ1-4	TRBV11-2	.	.	TGTGCCAGCAGCCCCGGACAGCGCTCAACTAATGAAAAACTGTTTTTT	CASSPGQRSTNEKLFF
TRBJ2-1	TRBV7-6	.	.	TGTGCCAGCAGCTTCTTGAGCCAGGGTTCCTACAATGAGCAGTTCTTC	CASSFLSQGSYNEQFF
TRBJ1-2	TRBV7-9	.	TRBD1	TGTTCCAGCAGCTTAATGGGACAGGACCGAGATGACTATGGCTACACCTTC	CSSSLMGQDRDDYGYTF
TRBJ2-2	TRBV5-6	.	.	TGTGCCAGCAGCTTGTTCCAGGGAACCGGGGAGCTGTTTTTT	CASSLFQGTGELFF
TRBJ2-5	TRBV9	.	.	TGTGCCAGCAGCGCAACTAGGGGGGGAGAGACCCAGTACTTC	CASSATRGGETQYF
TRBJ2-1	TRBV18	.	TRBD2	TGTGCCAGCTCACTGGGACTAGCGGGGGATGAGCAGTTCTTC	CASSLGLAGDEQFF
TRBJ2-2	TRBV18	once	TRBD1	TGTGCCAGCTCACCCAGGGATGTAGCCGGGACAGACACCGGGGAGCTGTTTTTT	CASSPRDVAGTDTGELFF
TRBJ1-5	TRBV28	.	.	TGTGCCAGCAGTACCTACGGGGGGCCGAGGAGCAATCAGCCCCAGCATTTT	CASSTYGGPRSNQPQHF
TRBJ1-4	TRBV9	.	TRBD1	TGTGCCAGCAGCCTTGGGACAGGGATGGGTGAAAAACTGTTTTTT	CASSLGTGMGEKLFF
TRBJ1-2	TRBV28	.	TRBD1	TGTGCCAGCAGTTCCGACAGGGGAGGCTACACCTTC	CASSSDRGGYTF
TRBJ2-1	TRBV28	.	TRBD1	TGTGCCAGCAGTTCTACCGGACAGGGCAACAATGAGCAGTTCTTC	CASSSTGQGNNEQFF
TRBJ1-5	TRBV27	.	TRBD1	TGTGCCAGCAGTTTATGGGGACAGGGGCAGCCCCAGCATTTT	CASSLWGQGQPQHF
TRBJ2-3	TRBV6-1	.	TRBD2	TGTGCCAGCAGGCTAGCGGGAGGAGGAGATACGCAGTATTTT	CASRLAGGGDTQYF
TRBJ2-7	TRBV10-2	.	TRBD2	TGCGCCAGCAGGACGGGACTAGAGCCCGGCGAGCAGTACTTC	CASRTGLEPGEQYF
TRBJ2-3	TRBV19	.	TRBD1	TGTGCCAGTAGTATAGGGACAGGTGACACAGATACGCAGTATTTT	CASSIGTGDTDTQYF
TRBJ1-1	TRBV11-2	.	.	TGTGCCAGCAGCTTAGGTTCAGGAGGAGCTTTCTTT	CASSLGSGGAFF
TRBJ1-2	TRBV6-1	.	TRBD1	TGTGCCAGCAGTGAAGGGACAGGGGGTGGCGGCTACACCTTC	CASSEGTGGGGYTF
TRBJ2-3	TRBV28	.	TRBD2	TGTGCCAGCAGTTATAGCGGGAGGTCCACAGATACGCAGTATTTT	CASSYSGRSTDTQYF